The entry below describes one TCR beta chain. This entry comes from a study of T cell changes during pregnancy in multiple sclerosis. Germline CDR1 and CDR2: LGHNA and YSLEER. There are 15 residues in the CDR3. V lost 1 base and J lost 5, with 14 bases in between. TCRdb's table, derived via immunoSEQ multiplex PCR, lists solely in-frame clones and lacks some. The sample has some 85,000 clones; around 94% are singletons. This clonotype was obtained from a female donor with multiple sclerosis, enrolled in a pregnancy study. The sequenced sample was peripheral blood, obtained in the third trimester of pregnancy. The J gene is TRBJ2-5, the V gene TRBV4-3; TRBD2 is a possible D gene (7 bases). The CDR3 reads CASSQGWRGGETQYF. In nucleotides, the CDR3 is TGCGCCAGCAGCCAAGGATGGAGGGGGGGGGAGACCCAGTACTTC.